This passage covers 20 T cell receptor beta chains from one sample sequenced in a study of beta chain features in type 1 diabetes. Every isolated RNA sample was fully reverse transcribed, so sequencing captured expressed TCRB transcripts. Profiling relied on immunoSEQ multiplex PCR, and the TCRdb table lists in-frame clones only, not all of them. The sample consists of some 300,000 clones, 8% of them appearing once. Sequencing input: central memory CD4+ T cells from blood. These receptors all stem from a woman under 30 in good health.

In this sample, this clone turned up a few times. This sequence joins TRBV18 and TRBJ2-1; D could derive from TRBD1 or TRBD2 (5 bases each). The V gene lost 7 bases and the J gene lost 1 base, with 14 bases spanning the gap. This CDR3 has 15 residues. Germline-derived CDR1 and CDR2 are KGHSH and LQKENI. CDR3 sequence reads: CASFGGVTSYNEQFF. CDR3 bases: TGTGCCAGCTTTGGGGGAGTGACTTCCTACAATGAGCAGTTCTTC.

This clone was recorded a few times. The rearrangement joins TRBV28 to TRBJ1-4; D possibly corresponds to TRBD1 (5 bases). V was clipped by 1 base and J by 2 bases, with 11 bases between them. The CDR3 length is 16 residues. Germline CDR1 is MDHEN and CDR2 is SYDVKM. The DNA of the CDR3 is TGTGCCAGCAGTTTATTCCAGGGCGGCACTAATGAAAAACTGTTTTTT. Protein product: CASSLFQGGTNEKLFF.

J is TRBJ1-2 and V is TRBV6-5; 8 bases fit TRBD1. Germline trimming cut 2 bases from V and 4 bases from J; bases unmatched to any gene: 6. CDR3 length: 15 residues. CDR1 and CDR2 (germline): MNHEY, SVGAGI. The CDR3 bases are TGTGCCAGCAGTTACCGCTCAGGGGGCGGCTATGGCTACACCTTC. Translating it yields CASSYRSGGGYGYTF.

The chain joins TRBV7-2 to TRBJ1-2, with 9 bases identical to TRBD1. Germline CDR1 is SGHTA and CDR2 is FQGNSA. There are 14 residues in the CDR3. V shed 5 bases, J shed 3 bases, and the junction held 4 bases outside the gene matches. This CDR3 reads CASSLQGADYGYTF. In nucleotides, the CDR3 is TGTGCCAGCAGCCTACAGGGGGCGGACTATGGCTACACCTTC. Based on the CDR3 plus reference TRBV7-2 and TRBJ1-2, the full variable domain is GAGVSQSPSNKVTEKGKDVELRCDPISGHTALYWYRQSLGQGLEFLIYFQGNSAPDKSGLPSDRFSAERTGGSVSTLTIQRTQQEDSAVYLCASSLQGADYGYTFGSGTRLTVV.

The CDR3 DNA sequence: TGTGCCAGTAGTATAGGGGGTGGTCGGCTGACAAATCAGCCCCAGCATTTT. Amino acid sequence: CASSIGGGRLTNQPQHF. The chain employs TRBV19 and TRBJ1-5; unclear D gene. Germline lookup yields CDR1 LNHDA and CDR2 SQIVND (reference sequence). The germline V and J ends were trimmed by 1 base and 4 bases, with 17 bases remaining between them. The CDR3 length is 17 residues.

J is TRBJ2-3 and V is TRBV2; D unclear. CDR1 and CDR2 from the germline V gene are SNHLY and FYNNEI. This CDR3 is built from 13 residues. The ends were cut back, 4 bases at V and 4 bases at J, with 9 bases in the middle. Written as DNA, the CDR3 is TGTGCCAGCAGTGCCGTGCCCGCAGATACGCAGTATTTT. Amino acids: CASSAVPADTQYF.

This clone has only a few counts. The chain has TRBV7-2 and TRBJ2-7; 11 nucleotides line up with TRBD1. The V and J ends lost 2 bases and 1 base, in that order; junction bases with no gene match: 7. The CDR3 runs 17 residues. Germline-derived CDR1 and CDR2 are SGHTA and FQGNSA. CDR3 residues: CASSLSGTGGTSYEQYV. The CDR3 bases are TGTGCCAGCAGCTTAAGTGGGACAGGGGGAACTTCCTACGAGCAGTACGTC.

This clone was seen only a few times. CDR3 loop: CASSRGQPYEQYF. The CDR3 DNA is TGTGCCAGCAGTCGGGGACAGCCTTACGAGCAGTACTTC. The genes are TRBV6-6 and TRBJ2-7; TRBD1 agrees at 7 bases. This CDR3 has 13 amino acids. J gave up 4 bases and V 5 bases, and 5 bases lay outside the gene matches. Germline CDR1 is MNHNY and CDR2 is SVGAGI (reference sequence).

Only a few counts were recorded for this clone. J is TRBJ2-1 and V is TRBV2, with a weak D call TRBD2 (5 bases). Trimming shortened V by 6 bases and J by 0 bases, and 12 bases separated the two germline ends. Germline V gives CDR1 SNHLY, CDR2 FYNNEI. This CDR3 has 15 amino acids. This CDR3 is CASRPGLYSYNEQFF. Here the CDR3 DNA reads TGTGCCAGCAGGCCAGGACTGTACTCCTACAATGAGCAGTTCTTC.

V gene TRBV5-6 combines with J gene TRBJ2-5, with unresolved D. Per germline, CDR1 SGHDT and CDR2 YYEEEE. The CDR3 totals 14 residues. Between the trimmed V and J ends, which lost 4 bases and 5 bases, there was a span of 15 bases. CDR3 sequence reads: CASSVDSFSETQYF. The CDR3 region has the DNA TGTGCCAGCAGCGTAGATAGTTTCTCCGAGACCCAGTACTTC.

About this clone: A read error may explain this, as a much larger clone is one base away. This CDR3 reads CASTTTGVNYGYTF. DNA for the CDR3: TGTGCCAGCACCACGACAGGGGTAAACTATGGCTACACCTTC. The chain employs TRBV7-2 and TRBJ1-2; 8 nucleotides match TRBD1. Germline V gives CDR1 SGHTA, CDR2 FQGNSA. CDR3 length equals 14 residues. Trimming took 7 bases from V and 2 from J; bases not matched to a gene: 6. The variable domain in full, completed from reference TRBV7-2 and TRBJ1-2, reads GAGVSQSPSNKVTEKGKDVELRCDPISGHTALYWYRQSLGQGLEFLIYFQGNSAPDKSGLPSDRFSAERTGGSVSTLTIQRTQQEDSAVYLCASTTTGVNYGYTFGSGTRLTVV.

The sample holds a few counts of this clone. This chain joins TRBV6-6 and TRBJ2-2, with TRBD1 matching over 8 bases. Per the germline V gene, CDR1 is MNHNY and CDR2 is SVGAGI (reference sequence). The CDR3 sequence is 15 residues long. The V and J ends lost 4 bases and 4 bases, in that order; junction bases with no gene match: 5. The CDR3 sequence is CASSLDRAGTGELFF. CDR3 DNA: TGTGCCAGCAGTTTGGACAGGGCGGGCACCGGGGAGCTGTTTTTT.

This clone was counted at least ten times. The chain is built from TRBV6-1 and TRBJ2-1; TRBD2 agrees at 8 bases. Germline V gene sequence: CDR1 MNHNS, CDR2 SASEGT. This CDR3 contains 14 residues. The ends lost 6 bases at V and 7 bases at J; junction bases unmatched: 8. Here the CDR3 reads CASRLGLASNEQFF. The CDR3 DNA is TGTGCCAGCAGACTCGGACTAGCATCTAATGAGCAGTTCTTC.

A few counts support this clone. This chain joins TRBV6-6 and TRBJ2-3; D is undetermined. V shed 7 bases and J shed 5 bases, with 4 bases lying between them. The CDR3 sequence is 10 residues long. CDR1 and CDR2 from the germline V gene are MNHNY and SVGAGI (reference sequence). The CDR3 is CASKGDTQYF. CDR3 in DNA: TGTGCCAGCAAGGGAGATACGCAGTATTTT.

This clone has only a few counts. This chain connects TRBV5-4 to TRBJ2-4; D gene unclear. The CDR3 length is 15 residues. Germline CDR1 is SGHNT and CDR2 is YYREEE (reference sequence). Trimming shortened V by 4 bases and J by 4 bases, and 15 bases separated the two germline ends. The CDR3 DNA is TGTGCCAGCAGCACCAGGAGTGGCTCAAAAAACATTCAGTACTTC. Translated, it gives CASSTRSGSKNIQYF.

CDR3 in DNA: TGTGCCAGCAGCTTAGGGGACAGGGCATCCAATGAGCAGTTCTTC. It encodes CASSLGDRASNEQFF. V is TRBV7-2 and J is TRBJ2-1, with 9 bases matching TRBD1. Germline assignment: CDR1 SGHTA and CDR2 FQGNSA. The J segment lost 6 bases and the V segment lost 1 base, leaving 4 bases of the junction unmatched. The CDR3 covers 15 residues.

The chain is built from TRBV27 and TRBJ1-1, with D tentatively TRBD1 (6 bases). The germline V gene encodes CDR1 MNHEY and CDR2 SMNVEV (reference sequence). The CDR3 loop spans 15 amino acids. The germline V and J ends were trimmed by 9 bases and 0 bases, with 17 bases remaining between them. CDR3 protein: CARYVRGGLNTEAFF. In DNA form, the CDR3 reads TGTGCCAGATACGTAAGGGGGGGGCTGAACACTGAAGCTTTCTTT.

The V and J genes are TRBV7-9 and TRBJ2-1, with 7 bases lining up with TRBD1. V dropped 4 bases and J dropped 3; count of bases not matched to a gene: 9. The CDR3 covers 16 residues. Germline loops: CDR1 SEHNR, CDR2 FQNEAQ (reference sequence). The CDR3 protein is CASSSNTGANYNEQFF. The CDR3 DNA reads as TGTGCCAGCAGCTCGAACACAGGGGCCAACTACAATGAGCAGTTCTTC. The full variable domain, in which reference TRBV7-9 and TRBJ2-1 provide the parts outside the CDR3, is DTGVSQNPRHKITKRGQNVTFRCDPISEHNRLYWYRQTLGQGPEFLTYFQNEAQLEKSRLLSDRFSAERPKGSFSTLEIQRTEQGDSAMYLCASSSNTGANYNEQFFGPGTRLTVL.

The chain combines TRBV7-2 with TRBJ2-1, with D possibly being TRBD2 (6 bases). The germline gives CDR1 SGHTA, CDR2 FQGNSA. The CDR3 is 16 amino acids. V lost 4 bases to trimming and J lost 0 bases, with 13 bases between them. CDR3 amino acids: CASSSSGGSSYNEQFF. The CDR3, as DNA: TGTGCCAGCAGCTCCTCCGGGGGTAGCTCCTACAATGAGCAGTTCTTC.

This clone was seen a single time. The chain uses TRBV4-1 and TRBJ2-5, with a tentative D call TRBD1 (6 bases). The CDR3 has 14 residues. V shed 2 bases and J shed 1 base, with 8 bases lying between them. From germline, CDR1 is MGHRA and CDR2 YSYEKL. The CDR3 DNA follows: TGCGCCAGCAGCCAATGGGGGCCCCAAGAGACCCAGTACTTC. Residues: CASSQWGPQETQYF.